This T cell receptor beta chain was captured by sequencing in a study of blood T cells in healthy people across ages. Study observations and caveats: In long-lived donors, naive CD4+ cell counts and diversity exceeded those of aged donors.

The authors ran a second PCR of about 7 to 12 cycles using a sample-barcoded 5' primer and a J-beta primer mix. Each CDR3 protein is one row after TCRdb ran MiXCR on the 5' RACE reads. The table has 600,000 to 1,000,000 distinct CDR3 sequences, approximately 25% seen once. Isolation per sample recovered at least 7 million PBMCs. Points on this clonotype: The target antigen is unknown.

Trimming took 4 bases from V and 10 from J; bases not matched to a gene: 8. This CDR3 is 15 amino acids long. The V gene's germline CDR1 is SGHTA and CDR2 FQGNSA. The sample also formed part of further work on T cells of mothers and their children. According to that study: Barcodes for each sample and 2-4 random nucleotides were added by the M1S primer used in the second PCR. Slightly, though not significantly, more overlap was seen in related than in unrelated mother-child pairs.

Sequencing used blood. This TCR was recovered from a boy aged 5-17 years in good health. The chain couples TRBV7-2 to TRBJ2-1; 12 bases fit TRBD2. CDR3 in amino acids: CASSSTSGSIKEQFF. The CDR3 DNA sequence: TGTGCCAGCAGCTCGACTAGCGGGAGTATAAAGGAGCAGTTCTTC.